Listed here are 13 T cell receptor beta chains from one sample, sequenced in a study of molecular identifiers for immune sequencing clone quantification. TCRdb fed the PCR reads into MiXCR, producing one record per CDR3 protein. The sample shows 460,000 or so distinct CDR3 sequences, about 22% of them seen only once. The sample was naive CD8+ T cells from blood, with Jurkat cell RNA spiked in. Subset noted: FACS-sorted CD8+CD4-CCR7+CD45RA+ naive T cells. Receptors were obtained from a human donor in good health. Some libraries in this study had Jurkat cell RNA spiked in.

This clonotype occurred a few times. This rearrangement joins TRBV7-9 to TRBJ1-1; D might be TRBD1 (6 bases). Per the germline V gene, CDR1 is SEHNR and CDR2 is FQNEAQ (reference sequence). Trimming left V 5 bases short and J 6 bases short, with 13 bases between. The CDR3 has 13 amino acids. The CDR3 DNA follows: TGTGCCAGCAGCCCAGCGGGGGCGGCTGAAGCTTTCTTT. As protein: CASSPAGAAEAFF.

The J gene is TRBJ2-6, the V gene TRBV14; D not certain. Germline V gives CDR1 SGHDN, CDR2 FVKESK. CDR3 length: 18 amino acids. V lost 0 bases to trimming and J lost 0 bases, with 12 bases between them. DNA for the CDR3: TGTGCCAGCAGCCAAGACTACTCTCGGAGCTCTGGGGCCAACGTCCTGACTTTC. Translation: CASSQDYSRSSGANVLTF.

This chain links TRBV5-1 with TRBJ2-3; TRBD2 aligns across 11 bases. The J segment lost 2 bases and the V segment lost 4 bases, leaving 18 bases of the junction unmatched. From germline, CDR1 is SGHRS and CDR2 YFSETQ. This CDR3 region has 20 residues. The CDR3 protein is CASSLVIAPSGRPNTDTQYF. CDR3 nucleotide sequence: TGCGCCAGCAGCCTCGTAATCGCCCCTAGCGGGAGGCCGAACACAGATACGCAGTATTTT.

This clonotype showed up just a few times. The gene calls are TRBV6-2 or TRBV6-3 and TRBJ2-7; D unclear. Trimming stripped 10 bases from V and 3 bases from J, with 10 bases between. The CDR3 has 11 amino acids. Looked up from germline, CDR1 is MNHEY and CDR2 is SVGEGT. The CDR3 spells CAIASSYEQYF. CDR3 DNA sequence: TGTGCCATCGCCTCGAGCTACGAGCAGTACTTC.

In its sample, this clonotype was seen a few times. The chain recombines TRBV30 with TRBJ2-7; D not resolved. The ends were cut back, 1 base at V and 5 bases at J, with 9 bases in the middle. The CDR3 spans 12 residues. Germline CDR1 GTSNPN, CDR2 SVGIG (reference sequence). CDR3 coding DNA: TGTGCCTGGAGTGAACAGTTCCACGAGCAGTACTTC. Translating it yields CAWSEQFHEQYF.

This clonotype has ten or more counts. J is TRBJ2-3 and V is TRBV3-1; no definite D call. This CDR3 spans 13 amino acids. Germline-derived CDR1 and CDR2 are LGHDT and YNNKEL (reference sequence). V was cut by 1 base and J by 6 bases, with 8 bases left in between. The CDR3: CASSQALEDTQYF. The CDR3, as DNA: TGTGCCAGCAGCCAAGCGCTAGAGGATACGCAGTATTTT.

A few counts support this clonotype. The J gene is TRBJ1-3, the V gene TRBV6-2 or TRBV6-3; the match to TRBD1 covers 7 bases. V lost 0 bases, J lost 3 bases, and 17 bases stayed unmatched. Germline V gene data show CDR1 as MNHEY and CDR2 as SVGEGT. The CDR3 is 20 amino acids. CDR3 DNA: TGTGCCAGCAGTTACTCGAATCCCTACTCCGGGACAGCTTTTGGAAACACCATATATTTT. The encoded protein is CASSYSNPYSGTAFGNTIYF.

This clonotype was seen repeatedly, ten times or more. The rearrangement uses TRBV29-1 and TRBJ2-1; 14 positions agree with TRBD2. Germline CDR1 SQVTM, CDR2 ANQGSEA. Losses at the gene ends were 1 base for V and 10 bases for J; bases not matched to a gene: 6. The CDR3 consists of 15 residues. The CDR3 region has the DNA TGCAGCGTTGAAGGACTAGCGGGAGGGCGTCGGGAGCAGTTCTTC. The encoded protein is CSVEGLAGGRREQFF.

In this sample, this clonotype turned up many times. The CDR3 protein is CASSLHRGQGRNTEAFF. The CDR3 DNA is TGTGCCAGCAGCTTGCACCGGGGACAGGGAAGGAACACTGAAGCTTTCTTT. The gene calls are TRBV5-5 and TRBJ1-1, with 9 bases matching TRBD1. CDR3 length equals 17 residues. Germline V gene lookup returns CDR1 SGHKS and CDR2 YYEKEE (reference sequence). V trimming: 1 base; J trimming: 1 base; junction bases outside the gene matches: 8.

This clonotype showed up just a few times. V is TRBV6-2 or TRBV6-3 and J is TRBJ2-7; possible D gene TRBD2, 6 bases. Looked up from germline, CDR1 is MNHEY and CDR2 is SVGEGT. The CDR3 covers 14 residues. Trimming removed 6 bases from V and 6 bases from J, with 18 bases in between. CDR3 coding DNA: TGTGCCAGCAGCCCCCGGGACTTGGGACGCGAGCAGTACTTC. Translated: CASSPRDLGREQYF.

This clonotype was recorded at least ten times. The V gene is TRBV2, the J gene TRBJ2-3, with 8 bases lining up with TRBD2. In germline, CDR1 is SNHLY, CDR2 FYNNEI. V was clipped by 3 bases and J by 4 bases; unmatched bases: 12. This CDR3 is built from 17 residues. In DNA, the CDR3 is TGTGCCAGCAGTGAGGTGATCAGCGGGGGCCGCCCAGATACGCAGTATTTT. Encoded protein: CASSEVISGGRPDTQYF.

This chain uses TRBV9 with TRBJ1-1; no clear D. Trimming took off 4 bases at V and 1 base at J, with 11 bases between the two ends. Germline CDR1 reads SGDLS; CDR2 reads YYNGEE. This CDR3 is 14 amino acids long. CDR3 sequence: CASSPYGKNTEAFF. The CDR3 DNA reads as TGTGCCAGCAGCCCTTATGGAAAGAACACTGAAGCTTTCTTT.

In its sample, this clonotype was seen once. The chain recombines TRBV9 with TRBJ2-1; 8 nucleotides agree with TRBD2. The CDR3 is made up of 15 amino acids. CDR1 is SGDLS and CDR2 is YYNGEE in the germline V gene. The V and J ends lost 6 bases and 9 bases, in that order; junction bases with no gene match: 14. CDR3 residues: CASNPSGGVLGEQFF. The CDR3 DNA reads TGTGCCAGCAACCCCAGCGGGGGTGTCCTCGGTGAGCAGTTCTTC.